These 2 T cell receptor beta chains were sequenced from one sample in a study of T cell repertoires in cytomegalovirus infection. TCRdb used MiXCR to reprocess the reads, holding one entry per CDR3 protein. The table records about 50,000 distinct CDR3 sequences, about 20% of them present only once. Their antigens are not known. The material sequenced was CD8+ T cells from cultured PBMCs, taken from culture after CMV antigen stimulation. The receptor source for this set is a human donor in good health (CMV status not recorded). Some clones in this sample may be carry-over from other donors' samples.

This clonotype was observed many times. The DNA for the CDR3 is TGTGCCAGCAGCACCAGACAGATACCAGATCAGCCCCAGCATTTT. It translates to CASSTRQIPDQPQHF. V is TRBV7-8 and J is TRBJ1-5; possible D gene TRBD1, 5 bases. CDR1 is SGHVS, CDR2 FQNEAQ, per germline. The CDR3 is 15 amino acids. V lost 5 bases, J lost 5 bases, and 16 bases lay in between.

The chain recombines TRBV7-2 with TRBJ2-3; 9 positions agree with TRBD2. Germline V CDR1 and CDR2: SGHTA, FQGNSA. After removal of 0 bases from V and 7 bases from J, the junction contained 14 bases not matched to a gene. The CDR3 totals 18 residues. In DNA, the CDR3 is TGTGCCAGCAGCTTAGCGATCCAGGGCGGGGGGGCATTGAATACGCAGTATTTT. This gives the protein CASSLAIQGGGALNTQYF.